Sequencing of this T cell receptor (beta chain) was carried out in a study of T cell repertoires in cytomegalovirus infection. TCRdb called the reads again in MiXCR, with one record for every CDR3 protein. The top ten clones hold approximately 61% of a sample with tens of thousands of distinct CDR3 sequences, approximately 22% of them seen once. Trimming pared 1 base from V and 7 bases from J, leaving 17 bases between. The CDR3 length is 15 residues. Germline CDR1 reads SGHTA; CDR2 reads FQGNSA. This clonotype was counted between two and nine times. Its target is unknown. This TCR derives from a human donor in good health (CMV status not recorded). Some clones in this sample may be carry-over from other donors' samples. The material sequenced was CD8+ T cells from cultured PBMCs, taken from culture after CMV antigen stimulation. J is TRBJ2-7 and V is TRBV7-2; D is possibly TRBD2 (8 bases). As DNA, the CDR3 is TGTGCCAGCAGCTTAGAACTAGCGGTGACAGGGGAGCAGTACTTC. The encoded protein is CASSLELAVTGEQYF. Together with reference TRBV7-2 and TRBJ2-7, the CDR3 gives the full variable domain: GAGVSQSPSNKVTEKGKDVELRCDPISGHTALYWYRQSLGQGLEFLIYFQGNSAPDKSGLPSDRFSAERTGGSVSTLTIQRTQQEDSAVYLCASSLELAVTGEQYFGPGTRLTVT.